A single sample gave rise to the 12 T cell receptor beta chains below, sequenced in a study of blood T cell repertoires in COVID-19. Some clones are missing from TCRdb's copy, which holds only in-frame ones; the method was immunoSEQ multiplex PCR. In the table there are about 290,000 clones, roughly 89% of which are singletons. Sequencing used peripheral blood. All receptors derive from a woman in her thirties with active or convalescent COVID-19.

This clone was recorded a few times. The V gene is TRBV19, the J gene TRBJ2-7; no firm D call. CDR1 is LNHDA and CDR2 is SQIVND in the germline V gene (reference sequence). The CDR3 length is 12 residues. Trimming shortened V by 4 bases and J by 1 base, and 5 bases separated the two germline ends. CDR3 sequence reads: CASSTGSYEQYF. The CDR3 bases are TGTGCCAGTAGTACAGGATCCTACGAGCAGTACTTC.

CDR3 region: CASSVSRRATDTQYF. In DNA form, the CDR3 reads TGTGCCAGTAGTGTATCTCGGAGGGCCACAGATACGCAGTATTTT. J is TRBJ2-3 and V is TRBV19; TRBD2 might be the D (6 bases). The V end lost 5 bases, the J end lost 2 bases, and 14 bases lay between the germline ends. CDR3 length: 15 amino acids. CDR1 and CDR2 from the germline V gene are LNHDA and SQIVND (reference sequence).

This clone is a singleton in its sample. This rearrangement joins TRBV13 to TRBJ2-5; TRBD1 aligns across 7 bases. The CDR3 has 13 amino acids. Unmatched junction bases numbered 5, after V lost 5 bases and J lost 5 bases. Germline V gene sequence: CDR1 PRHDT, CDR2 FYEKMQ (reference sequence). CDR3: CASSRQGSETQYF. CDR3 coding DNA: TGTGCCAGCAGCCGACAGGGTTCCGAGACCCAGTACTTC.

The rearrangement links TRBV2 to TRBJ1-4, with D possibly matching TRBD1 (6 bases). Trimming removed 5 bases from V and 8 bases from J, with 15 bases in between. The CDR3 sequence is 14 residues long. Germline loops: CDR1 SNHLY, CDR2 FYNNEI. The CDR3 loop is CASSPGEMGEKLFF. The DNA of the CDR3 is TGTGCCAGCAGTCCAGGGGAAATGGGAGAAAAACTGTTTTTT.

The CDR3 DNA follows: TGTGCCAGCACCCCTCCCCCCCCCAGGAACACTGAAGCTTTCTTT. The encoded protein is CASTPPPPRNTEAFF. The chain employs TRBV6-5 and TRBJ1-1; no firm D call. V lost 7 bases and J lost 1, with 16 bases in between. From germline, CDR1 is MNHEY and CDR2 SVGAGI. The CDR3 length is 15 residues.

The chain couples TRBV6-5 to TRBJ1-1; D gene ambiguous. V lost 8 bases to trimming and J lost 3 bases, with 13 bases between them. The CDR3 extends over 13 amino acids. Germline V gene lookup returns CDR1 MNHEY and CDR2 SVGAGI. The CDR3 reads CASLNRGDTEAFF. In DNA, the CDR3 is TGTGCCAGCTTGAACCGGGGAGACACTGAAGCTTTCTTT.

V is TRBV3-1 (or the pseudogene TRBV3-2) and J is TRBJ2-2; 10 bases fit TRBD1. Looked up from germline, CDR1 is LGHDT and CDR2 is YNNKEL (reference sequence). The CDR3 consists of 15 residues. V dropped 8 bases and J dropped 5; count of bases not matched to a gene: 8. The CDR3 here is CASSIGQGETGELFF. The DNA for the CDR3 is TGTGCCAGCTCCATCGGACAGGGGGAAACCGGGGAGCTGTTTTTT.

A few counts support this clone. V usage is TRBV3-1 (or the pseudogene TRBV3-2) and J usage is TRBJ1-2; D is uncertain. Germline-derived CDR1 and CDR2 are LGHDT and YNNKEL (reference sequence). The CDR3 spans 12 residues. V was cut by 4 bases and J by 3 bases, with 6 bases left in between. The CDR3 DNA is TGTGCCAGCAGCCTTACAGACTATGGCTACACCTTC. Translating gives CASSLTDYGYTF.

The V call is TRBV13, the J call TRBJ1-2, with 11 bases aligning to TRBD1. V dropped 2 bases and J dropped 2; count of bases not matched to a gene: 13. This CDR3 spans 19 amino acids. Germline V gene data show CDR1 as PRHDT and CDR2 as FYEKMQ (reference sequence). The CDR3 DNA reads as TGTGCCAGCAGCTTAAGGGGGCGGACAGGGGGCCACTCAAACTATGGCTACACCTTC. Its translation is CASSLRGRTGGHSNYGYTF.

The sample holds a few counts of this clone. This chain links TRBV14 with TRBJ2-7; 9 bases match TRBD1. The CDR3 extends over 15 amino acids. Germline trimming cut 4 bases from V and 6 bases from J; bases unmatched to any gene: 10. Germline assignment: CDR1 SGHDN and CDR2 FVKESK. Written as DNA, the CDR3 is TGTGCCAGCAGCCCACCGGGACAGGGATTCCGCGAGCAGTACTTC. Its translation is CASSPPGQGFREQYF.

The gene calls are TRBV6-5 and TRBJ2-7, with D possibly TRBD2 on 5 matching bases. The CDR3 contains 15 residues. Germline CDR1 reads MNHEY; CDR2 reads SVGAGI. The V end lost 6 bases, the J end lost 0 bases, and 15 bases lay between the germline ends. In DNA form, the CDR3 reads TGTGCCAGCAGGGGAGAGTGGCCCCGCTCCTACGAGCAGTACTTC. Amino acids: CASRGEWPRSYEQYF.

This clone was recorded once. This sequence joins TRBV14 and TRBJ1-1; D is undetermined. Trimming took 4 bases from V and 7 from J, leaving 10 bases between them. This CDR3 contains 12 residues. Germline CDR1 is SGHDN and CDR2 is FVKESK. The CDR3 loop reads CASSPQAIEAFF. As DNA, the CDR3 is TGTGCCAGCAGCCCCCAGGCTATTGAAGCTTTCTTT.